This T cell receptor (beta chain) was sequenced for a study of T cell responses to AZD1222 COVID-19 vaccine. Overall study results and limits: At baseline, just six or seven AZD1222 recipients tested seropositive. Unmutated variant regions are reportedly the target of nearly half of TCRs that are spike-specific. It should be noted that donors were predominantly white British and more often female, and clonal diversity was possibly underestimated.

Trimming took off 7 bases at V and 4 bases at J, with 11 bases between the two ends. The CDR3 is made up of 13 amino acids. This clone was observed once. Its antigen is as yet unknown. Assay used: immunoSEQ multiplex PCR; TCRdb lists only in-frame clones, some missing. The data hold 110,000 to 150,000 clones, with 90% to 95% observed a single time. The sample here was peripheral blood, taken on day 0 of MenACWY control vaccination. This chain connects TRBV12-3 or TRBV12-4 to TRBJ2-1; a possible D gene is TRBD1 (5 bases). The clonotype was recovered from an adult in good health. DNA of the CDR3: TGTGCCAGCAATTCAGGGATATACAATGAGCAGTTCTTC. Translation: CASNSGIYNEQFF.